The 29 T cell receptor beta chains in this list originate from one sample, sequenced in a study of blood T cell repertoires in COVID-19. Libraries were prepared by immunoSEQ multiplex PCR; TCRdb keeps only in-frame clonotypes and omits some of them. The sample has 80,000 or so clones; approximately 86% are singletons. Sequencing was carried out using peripheral blood. Receptors originate from a woman in her sixties with acute or convalescent COVID-19.

This clone occurred a few times. The CDR3 protein is CASSFPLQDSYGYTF. The CDR3 region has the DNA TGTGCCAGCAGCTTCCCCCTCCAGGACAGCTATGGCTACACCTTC. The chain combines TRBV5-4 with TRBJ1-2, with TRBD1 as a possible D gene (6 bases). From germline, CDR1 is SGHNT and CDR2 YYREEE (reference sequence). This CDR3 contains 15 residues. Trimming pared 2 bases from V and 4 bases from J, leaving 15 bases between.

This chain connects TRBV28 to TRBJ2-5, with 10 bases identical to TRBD2. Trimming at V came to 5 bases and at J to 2 bases, leaving 5 bases not matched to a gene. Germline V lookup: CDR1 MDHEN, CDR2 SYDVKM. The CDR3 covers 15 residues. CDR3 protein: CASSRPGLAQETQYF. CDR3 coding DNA: TGTGCCAGCAGTCGGCCGGGACTAGCGCAAGAGACCCAGTACTTC. Full variable domain (rest looked up from reference TRBV28 and TRBJ2-5): DVKVTQSSRYLVKRTGEKVFLECVQDMDHENMFWYRQDPGLGLRLIYFSYDVKMKEKGDIPEGYSVSREKKERFSLILESASTNQTSMYLCASSRPGLAQETQYFGPGTRLLVL.

The rearrangement joins TRBV12-3 or TRBV12-4 to TRBJ1-3; possibly TRBD1 for D (5 bases). CDR3 length: 12 amino acids. V lost 11 bases, J lost 4 bases, and 12 bases lay in between. CDR3 protein: CAGKGLGNTIYF. In DNA form, the CDR3 reads TGTGCCGGGAAGGGGCTCGGAAACACCATATATTTT.

The DNA of the CDR3 is TGCGCCAGCAGCCAACGGACTAGCGGAAACAATGAGCAGTTCTTC. As protein: CASSQRTSGNNEQFF. The genes are TRBV5-1 and TRBJ2-1, with 10 nucleotides matching TRBD2. The V and J ends lost 4 bases and 5 bases, in that order; junction bases with no gene match: 6. The CDR3 has 15 residues. Germline V gene sequence: CDR1 SGHRS, CDR2 YFSETQ.

The chain uses TRBV29-1 and TRBJ2-7; 9 bases align to TRBD1. CDR1 is SQVTM, CDR2 ANQGSEA, per germline. V was clipped by 5 bases and J by 5 bases; unmatched bases: 4. The CDR3 contains 12 residues. The CDR3 protein is CSVWGQGHEQYF. The CDR3 DNA follows: TGCAGCGTTTGGGGACAGGGTCACGAGCAGTACTTC.

V usage is TRBV3-1 (or the pseudogene TRBV3-2) and J usage is TRBJ2-3, with 9 bases identical to TRBD2. Looked up from germline, CDR1 is LGHDT and CDR2 is YNNKEL (reference sequence). This CDR3 has 17 residues. Germline trimming cut 4 bases from V and 0 bases from J; bases unmatched to any gene: 8. DNA of the CDR3: TGTGCCAGCAGCCTCAGTAGGGCGGGGGGGAGCACAGATACGCAGTATTTT. It encodes CASSLSRAGGSTDTQYF.

The rearrangement uses TRBV6-2 or TRBV6-3 and TRBJ2-7; D is perhaps TRBD2 (6 bases). This CDR3 has 16 amino acids. Per germline, CDR1 MNHEY and CDR2 SVGEGT. V was cut by 5 bases and J by 1 base, with 18 bases left in between. The CDR3 sequence is CASSLPRGTPSYEQYF. The DNA for the CDR3 is TGTGCCAGCAGTCTTCCCCGCGGGACGCCGTCCTACGAGCAGTACTTC.

The chain carries TRBV30 and TRBJ1-2; 9 nucleotides line up with TRBD1. V shed 4 bases and J 8 bases; nucleotides not matched to a gene: 14. CDR1 is GTSNPN, CDR2 SVGIG, per germline (reference sequence). This CDR3 has 15 amino acids. The CDR3 spells CAWTLFQPGQGGYTF. The CDR3 nucleotides are TGTGCCTGGACCCTCTTCCAGCCGGGACAGGGAGGCTACACCTTC.

The V and J genes are TRBV7-6 and TRBJ2-7; perhaps TRBD2 as D (5 bases). The CDR3 consists of 18 residues. Trimming removed 2 bases from V and 6 bases from J, with 26 bases in between. Germline CDR1 reads SGHVS; CDR2 reads FNYEAQ. Here the CDR3 reads CASSLSGISSRPGREQYF. The CDR3 bases are TGTGCCAGCAGCTTATCCGGGATTTCTAGCCGACCAGGACGCGAGCAGTACTTC.

V gene TRBV6-6 combines with J gene TRBJ2-7, with D possibly TRBD2 on 6 matching bases. This CDR3 is built from 13 residues. CDR1 and CDR2 from the germline V gene are MNHNY and SVGAGI (reference sequence). V was clipped by 6 bases and J by 3 bases, with 12 bases between them. The CDR3 nucleotides read TGTGCCAGCAGCCAGACTAGTAGCTACGAGCAGTACTTC. It translates to CASSQTSSYEQYF.

J is TRBJ1-6 and V is TRBV19; D not certain. CDR3 length: 14 residues. The V gene lost 5 bases and the J gene lost 0 bases, with 5 bases spanning the gap. Germline assignment: CDR1 LNHDA and CDR2 SQIVND (reference sequence). The CDR3 here is CASSGSSYNSPLHF. DNA of the CDR3: TGTGCCAGTAGTGGGAGCTCCTATAATTCACCCCTCCACTTT.

This chain connects TRBV9 to TRBJ1-1, with a tentative D call TRBD1 (5 bases). CDR3 length: 14 amino acids. Germline V lookup: CDR1 SGDLS, CDR2 YYNGEE. Deletions cut 0 bases from V and 7 bases from J, with 13 bases between. The DNA of the CDR3 is TGTGCCAGCAGCGTAGATCTGGACACGAATGAAGCTTTCTTT. This translates into CASSVDLDTNEAFF.

J is TRBJ2-3 and V is TRBV6-6, with 13 nucleotides matching TRBD2. Germline CDR1 reads MNHNY; CDR2 reads SVGAGI (reference sequence). CDR3 length: 16 amino acids. The trim removed 6 bases at V and 2 bases at J, leaving 5 bases unmatched. The CDR3 region has the DNA TGTGCCAGCAGACGGGGACTAGCGGGATACACAGATACGCAGTATTTT. It is translated as CASRRGLAGYTDTQYF.

The chain has TRBV4-2 and TRBJ2-1; D perhaps matches TRBD2 (6 bases). Trimming removed 3 bases from V and 10 bases from J, with 10 bases in between. This CDR3 comprises 12 residues. CDR1 and CDR2 from the germline V gene are LGHNA and YNFKEQ. CDR3 nucleotides: TGTGCCAGCAGCCAGATAGCGGCGGAGCAGTTCTTC. It codes for CASSQIAAEQFF.

This clone was picked up one time. This rearrangement joins TRBV7-2 to TRBJ2-7; perhaps TRBD1 as D (6 bases). The CDR3 runs 16 residues. V was cut by 5 bases and J by 1 base, with 18 bases left in between. Germline V gene lookup returns CDR1 SGHTA and CDR2 FQGNSA. CDR3 region: CASSISGALGSYEQYF. Written as DNA, the CDR3 is TGTGCCAGCAGCATTTCAGGGGCCTTGGGATCCTACGAGCAGTACTTC.

V is TRBV6-1 and J is TRBJ2-1; D may be TRBD1 (6 bases). The CDR3 sequence is 18 residues long. CDR1 and CDR2 (germline): MNHNS, SASEGT. Trimming cost V 1 base and J 7 bases, with 23 bases left between them. CDR3 sequence reads: CASSEVTGTTIGGNEQFF. The DNA for the CDR3 is TGTGCCAGCAGTGAAGTGACCGGGACAACAATCGGCGGGAATGAGCAGTTCTTC.

The rearrangement uses TRBV29-1 and TRBJ2-1; possible D gene TRBD2, 5 bases. The CDR3 has 16 amino acids. The germline gives CDR1 SQVTM, CDR2 ANQGSEA. Trimming removed 7 bases at V and 4 bases at J, with 23 bases between. CDR3 loop: CSARYPSGGVYNEQFF. DNA for the CDR3: TGCAGCGCCCGATACCCAAGCGGAGGCGTGTACAATGAGCAGTTCTTC.

The J gene is TRBJ2-1, the V gene TRBV4-3, with 11 bases aligning to TRBD2. The V gene end was trimmed by 0 bases and the J gene end by 4 bases; junction bases not matched to a gene: 2. This CDR3 comprises 16 residues. Germline loops: CDR1 LGHNA, CDR2 YSLEER. CDR3 region: CASSQETSGVYNEQFF. Written as DNA, the CDR3 is TGCGCCAGCAGCCAAGAGACTAGCGGGGTGTACAATGAGCAGTTCTTC.

The J gene is TRBJ2-7, the V gene TRBV6-1; D is perhaps TRBD1 (6 bases). V was clipped by 3 bases and J by 4 bases, with 10 bases between them. CDR1 is MNHNS, CDR2 SASEGT, per germline. The CDR3 has 13 amino acids. The CDR3 loop is CASSDRGGYEQYF. The CDR3, as DNA: TGTGCCAGCAGTGACAGGGGTGGTTACGAGCAGTACTTC.

The J gene is TRBJ2-5, the V gene TRBV7-2; D possibly corresponds to TRBD1 (6 bases). The germline V and J ends were trimmed by 5 bases and 5 bases, with 18 bases remaining between them. The CDR3 has 15 amino acids. Germline V gene sequence: CDR1 SGHTA, CDR2 FQGNSA. CDR3 bases: TGTGCCAGCAGCAAAAGTGGGAACAGGGAGGAGACCCAGTACTTC. Encoded protein: CASSKSGNREETQYF.

V gene TRBV27 combines with J gene TRBJ2-7; weak D call: TRBD1 (5 bases). With 0 bases removed from V and 2 bases from J, the gap between germline ends came to 8 bases. Germline CDR1 reads MNHEY; CDR2 reads SMNVEV (reference sequence). The CDR3 sequence is 14 residues long. The CDR3 bases are TGTGCCAGCAGTTTATCCAGGGCTACCTACGAGCAGTACTTC. Translation gives CASSLSRATYEQYF.

The gene calls are TRBV28 and TRBJ1-6, with 10 bases identical to TRBD1. This CDR3 contains 22 residues. V was pared by 7 bases and J by 4 bases, with 25 bases of the junction left unmatched. Germline CDR1 reads MDHEN; CDR2 reads SYDVKM. DNA for the CDR3: TGTGCCAGCACCGTCGACCCCCTAAAAAAGACAGGGGGCAACTATTATAATTCACCCCTCCACTTT. Translating gives CASTVDPLKKTGGNYYNSPLHF.

This chain uses TRBV4-2 with TRBJ1-2, with TRBD1 matching over 7 bases. CDR1 is LGHNA, CDR2 YNFKEQ, per germline. This CDR3 region has 15 residues. J was trimmed by 4 bases and V by 1 base; bases with no gene match: 6. CDR3 region: CASSQVRTGSYGYTF. CDR3 nucleotide sequence: TGTGCCAGCAGCCAAGTTAGGACAGGCTCCTATGGCTACACCTTC.

The gene calls are TRBV7-2 and TRBJ1-3; D unclear. Per germline, CDR1 SGHTA and CDR2 FQGNSA. V lost 3 bases to trimming and J lost 0 bases, with 6 bases between them. This CDR3 comprises 14 residues. In DNA form, the CDR3 reads TGTGCCAGCAGCTTTCAGTACTCTGGAAACACCATATATTTT. It encodes CASSFQYSGNTIYF.

The J gene is TRBJ1-6, the V gene TRBV5-6, with D perhaps matching TRBD1 (6 bases). Trimming took off 7 bases at V and 10 bases at J, with 15 bases between the two ends. The CDR3 covers 13 residues. Germline V gene lookup returns CDR1 SGHDT and CDR2 YYEEEE. The CDR3 protein is CASYARGESPLHF. For the CDR3, the DNA is TGTGCCAGCTATGCCAGGGGCGAGTCACCCCTCCACTTT.

The chain employs TRBV7-9 and TRBJ1-5; 7 bases agree with TRBD1. CDR3 size: 14 residues. Per the germline V gene, CDR1 is SEHNR and CDR2 is FQNEAQ (reference sequence). The trim removed 5 bases at V and 3 bases at J, leaving 4 bases unmatched. CDR3 protein: CASSQTGANQPQHF. For the CDR3, the DNA is TGTGCCAGCAGCCAAACAGGGGCCAATCAGCCCCAGCATTTT.

The genes are TRBV30 and TRBJ2-7, with 7 bases fitting TRBD1. The CDR3 spans 12 residues. CDR1 GTSNPN and CDR2 SVGIG come from the germline V gene (reference sequence). V was pared by 1 base and J by 5 bases, with 2 bases of the junction left unmatched. CDR3 region: CAWSGDSNEQYF. Here the CDR3 DNA reads TGTGCCTGGAGTGGGGACAGTAACGAGCAGTACTTC. The whole variable domain, remainder taken from reference TRBV30 and TRBJ2-7, is SQTIHQWPATLVQPVGSPLSLECTVEGTSNPNLYWYRQAAGRGLQLLFYSVGIGQISSEVPQNLSASRPQDRQFILSSKKLLLSDSGFYLCAWSGDSNEQYFGPGTRLTVT.

As to this clone: Other DNA sequences in the same sample also yield this CDR3. The chain has TRBV4-1 and TRBJ2-7, with TRBD1 identical over 12 bases. The V gene end was trimmed by 3 bases and the J gene end by 4 bases; junction bases not matched to a gene: 1. Germline V gene data show CDR1 as MGHRA and CDR2 as YSYEKL. This CDR3 comprises 14 residues. CDR3 residues: CASSQGQGAYEQYF. CDR3 coding DNA: TGCGCCAGCAGCCAGGGACAGGGGGCTTACGAGCAGTACTTC.

The rearrangement links TRBV12-3 or TRBV12-4 to TRBJ2-7; no clear D gene. CDR3 length: 13 amino acids. Trimming left V 3 bases short and J 3 bases short, with 9 bases between. This CDR3 reads CASSFSASYEQYF. The DNA for the CDR3 is TGTGCCAGCAGTTTCTCAGCGAGCTACGAGCAGTACTTC.